Listed below are T cell receptor beta chains from one sample, sequenced in a study of radiation and T cells in renal cell carcinoma. Method: immunoSEQ multiplex PCR; TCRdb's copy keeps in-frame clones and lacks some. The profile shows roughly 130,000 clones, over 75% of them singletons. Source: blood, taken from a patient whose treatment included radiotherapy and nephrectomy. All receptors derive from a woman between 45 and 65 years old with renal cell carcinoma. Both conserved end residues are part of each CDR3. D genes are given only for firm matches. Rows give clone size only sometimes, using once, few, many, or a class for an expanded clone.

>TRBV29-1|12|-|-|TRBJ1-4
TGCAGCGTACGAGGGATGGGCGAAAAACTGTTTTTT
CSVRGMGEKLFF
>TRBV6-6|15|TRBD1|-|TRBJ1-2
TGTGCCAGCAGTAACGGACAGGGGAGTAACTATGGCTACACCTTC
CASSNGQGSNYGYTF
>TRBV7-3|16|-|-|TRBJ2-3
TGTGCCAGCAGCCCTAGCTTGGGCGGGGGCACAGATACGCAGTATTTT
CASSPSLGGGTDTQYF
>TRBV13|16|-|-|TRBJ2-2
TGTGCCAGCAGCGAATGGGGAGCCGCGAACACCGGGGAGCTGTTTTTT
CASSEWGAANTGELFF
>TRBV7-9|14|TRBD1|-|TRBJ1-5
TGTGCCAGCAGCTTTGGGACAGGGGGGCAGCCCCAGCATTTT
CASSFGTGGQPQHF
>TRBV6-5|14|-|-|TRBJ1-4
TGTGCCAGCAGTTACGGGGCCCGGGATGAAAAACTGTTTTTT
CASSYGARDEKLFF
>TRBV15|14|-|-|TRBJ2-4
TGTGCCACCAGCAGAGATCGAAGGGAAAACATTCAGTACTTC
CATSRDRRENIQYF
>TRBV6-6|14|TRBD1|-|TRBJ1-2
TGTGCCAGCAAACCGGGACAGCCAAACCATGGCTACACCTTC
CASKPGQPNHGYTF
>TRBV6-5|14|TRBD1|-|TRBJ1-2
TGTGCCAGCAGTTACGCCGGGACAGCGGGCGGCTACACCTTC
CASSYAGTAGGYTF
>TRBV19|11|-|-|TRBJ1-5
TGTGCCAGTAGGGGCGGCGGCCCCCAGCATTTT
CASRGGGPQHF
>TRBV7-2|15|-|few|TRBJ2-7
TGTGCCAGCAGCTCAGGGACTTACTTAACCTACGAGCAGTACTTC
CASSSGTYLTYEQYF
>TRBV6-1|15|-|-|TRBJ1-5
TGTGCCAGCAGTGTGGCGGGGGCGAACAATCAGCCCCAGCATTTT
CASSVAGANNQPQHF
>TRBV9|17|TRBD2|-|TRBJ2-6
TGTGCCAGCAGCGTCGAGGGAGGGGTTCCCGGGGCCAACGTCCTGACTTTC
CASSVEGGVPGANVLTF
>TRBV23-1|14|-|-|TRBJ1-1
TGCGCCAGCAGTCAATCTGGGGAGCTGACTGAAGCTTTCTTT
CASSQSGELTEAFF
>TRBV6-5|15|TRBD1|-|TRBJ1-3
TGTGCCAGCAGTCTCGGACAGGTGGGGGGGAGGACCATATATTTT
CASSLGQVGGRTIYF
>TRBV18|14|TRBD1|-|TRBJ1-1
TGTGCCAGCTCACAGGGGGCGTTGCGCACTGAAGCTTTCTTT
CASSQGALRTEAFF
>TRBV7-3|14|TRBD1|-|TRBJ2-7
TGTGCCAGCAGCTTAATTGGGACAGGGGGCGAGCAGTACTTC
CASSLIGTGGEQYF
>TRBV19|17|TRBD1|-|TRBJ1-2
TGTGCCAGTAGTATTTTCGGACAGGGGGCCGGGGACTATGGCTACACCTTC
CASSIFGQGAGDYGYTF
>TRBV6-1|15|TRBD2|-|TRBJ2-7
TGTGCCAGCCGGTGGGCGGGGGGCATCACCTACGAGCAGTACTTC
CASRWAGGITYEQYF
>TRBV5-6|14|-|-|TRBJ1-6
TGTGCCAGCAATCAGGGAGACAGAGGTTCACCCCTCCACTTT
CASNQGDRGSPLHF
>TRBV7-6|16|-|once|TRBJ2-2
TGTGCCAGCAGCTTCACCTTTGACTCGAACACCGGGGAGCTGTTTTTT
CASSFTFDSNTGELFF
>TRBV30|15|-|-|TRBJ1-4
TGTGCCTGGGGAATTCACGGGACCCCAAATGAAAAACTGTTTTTT
CAWGIHGTPNEKLFF